The present T cell receptor (beta chain) was sequenced within a study of identical twins. TCRdb recomputed calls from the 5' RACE reads with MiXCR, one row per CDR3 protein. The sample shows under 250,000 distinct CDR3 sequences, about 7.5% of them seen only once. The CDR3 length is 14 residues. Per the germline V gene, CDR1 is SGDLS and CDR2 is YYNGEE. The V end was cut by 3 bases, the J end by 4 bases, with 8 bases between. These data were also reused for a study on yellow fever vaccine responses in identical twins.

V usage is TRBV9 and J usage is TRBJ2-6; TRBD1 might be the D (6 bases). Sequencing was done on a sample of CD8+ T cells sorted from blood. This receptor was identified in a woman aged 18-29 years in good health. This chain's CDR3 is CASSGQVGANVLTF. As DNA, the CDR3 is TGTGCCAGCAGCGGACAGGTCGGGGCCAACGTCCTGACTTTC. The complete variable domain, with remaining parts taken from reference TRBV9 and TRBJ2-6, reads DSGVTQTPKHLITATGQRVTLRCSPRSGDLSVYWYQQSLDQGLQFLIQYYNGEERAKGNILERFSAQQFPDLHSELNLSSLELGDSALYFCASSGQVGANVLTFGAGSRLTVL.